Below, 21 T cell receptor beta chains from the same sample are listed, as sequenced in a study of T cell responses to AZD1222 COVID-19 vaccine. The data were produced by immunoSEQ multiplex PCR, yet TCRdb's version contains in-frame clones alone and is incomplete. The data contain over 110,000 clones, approximately 92% of them singletons. The starting material was peripheral blood, obtained on day 0 of AZD1222 vaccination. These receptors originate from an adult in good health.

This chain links TRBV25-1 with TRBJ1-5; perhaps TRBD1 as D (6 bases). The CDR3 totals 15 residues. V lost 1 base and J lost 0, with 7 bases in between. Germline assignment: CDR1 MGHDK and CDR2 SYGVNS. The CDR3 DNA is TGTGCCAGCAGTGAATGGGGGGCTAGCAATCAGCCCCAGCATTTT. It specifies CASSEWGASNQPQHF.

Concerning this clone itself: The same CDR3 is also encoded by other DNA sequences in this sample. The V gene is TRBV20-1, the J gene TRBJ1-1; D uncertain. V was cut by 3 bases and J by 3 bases, with 5 bases left in between. The CDR3 totals 11 residues. Germline CDR1 and CDR2: DFQATT and SNEGSKA (reference sequence). The CDR3 DNA reads TGCAGTGCTAGGGGTTACACTGAAGCTTTCTTT. Its translation is CSARGYTEAFF.

The V gene is TRBV9, the J gene TRBJ2-1; 11 bases are a match to TRBD2. CDR1 and CDR2 from the germline V gene are SGDLS and YYNGEE. The CDR3 is 19 amino acids. V gave up 4 bases and J gave up 0 bases; unmatched junction bases: 12. The CDR3 bases are TGTGCCAGCAGCCGACAGGGGACTAGCGGCATGAGCTCCTACAATGAGCAGTTCTTC. This encodes CASSRQGTSGMSSYNEQFF.

This chain joins TRBV7-8 and TRBJ1-5; weak D call: TRBD1 (5 bases). The V end was cut by 1 base, the J end by 1 base, with 14 bases between. The CDR3 has 17 residues. CDR1 is SGHVS, CDR2 FQNEAQ, per germline. In DNA, the CDR3 is TGTGCCAGCAGCTTAGACAGGCCTCCTACAAGCAATCAGCCCCAGCATTTT. Its protein is CASSLDRPPTSNQPQHF. The full variable domain, its missing parts supplied by reference TRBV7-8 and TRBJ1-5, is GAGVSQSPRYKVAKRGQDVALRCDPISGHVSLFWYQQALGQGPEFLTYFQNEAQLDKSGLPSDRFFAERPEGSVSTLKIQRTQQEDSAVYLCASSLDRPPTSNQPQHFGDGTRLSIL.

The rearrangement links TRBV14 to TRBJ1-3; D not certain. Germline CDR1 reads SGHDN; CDR2 reads FVKESK. Trimming stripped 4 bases from V and 0 bases from J, with 16 bases between. The CDR3 runs to 17 residues. The CDR3 DNA is TGTGCCAGCAGCCTTACTCGAGGTTTGAGCTCTGGAAACACCATATATTTT. This codes for CASSLTRGLSSGNTIYF.

The chain combines TRBV25-1 with TRBJ1-3, with D maybe TRBD1 (5 bases). Trimming stripped 7 bases from V and 4 bases from J, with 17 bases between. Germline values: CDR1 MGHDK, CDR2 SYGVNS. The CDR3 runs to 15 residues. DNA for the CDR3: TGTGCCAGCATGACCCCATACGGGGCGGGAAACACCATATATTTT. Protein product: CASMTPYGAGNTIYF. Looking up the rest from reference TRBV25-1 and TRBJ1-3 gives the full variable domain: EADIYQTPRYLVIGTGKKITLECSQTMGHDKMYWYQQDPGMELHLIHYSYGVNSTEKGDLSSESTVSRIRTEHFPLTLESARPSHTSQYLCASMTPYGAGNTIYFGEGSWLTVV.

The CDR3, as DNA: TGTGCCACCCTTGGGGACTCCTACAATGAGCAGTTCTTC. Translated: CATLGDSYNEQFF. The chain carries TRBV6-5 and TRBJ2-1; the D is unclear. Per germline, CDR1 MNHEY and CDR2 SVGAGI. CDR3 length equals 13 residues. The ends were cut back, 10 bases at V and 0 bases at J, with 10 bases in the middle.

CDR3 in DNA: TGTGCCAGCAGTAAGAGGGGCGGCGTCTATGGCTACACCTTC. This codes for CASSKRGGVYGYTF. The chain is built from TRBV27 and TRBJ1-2; D is possibly TRBD1 (5 bases). Germline loops: CDR1 MNHEY, CDR2 SMNVEV (reference sequence). This CDR3 contains 14 residues. V gave up 5 bases and J gave up 4 bases, with 14 bases separating them.

V and J are TRBV19 and TRBJ2-3; 15 positions agree with TRBD2. J lost 0 bases, V lost 5 bases, and 6 bases had no gene match. The CDR3 covers 18 residues. CDR1 LNHDA and CDR2 SQIVND come from the germline V gene (reference sequence). CDR3 loop: CASSPGLAGGTSTDTQYF. The CDR3 nucleotides read TGTGCCAGTAGTCCGGGACTAGCGGGAGGCACTAGCACAGATACGCAGTATTTT.

The rearrangement joins TRBV18 to TRBJ1-4, with a weak D call TRBD1 (6 bases). Germline CDR1 reads KGHSH; CDR2 reads LQKENI. This CDR3 has 14 amino acids. The V end lost 6 bases, the J end lost 6 bases, and 14 bases lay between the germline ends. The CDR3 protein is CASSATGNDEKLFF. The CDR3 region has the DNA TGTGCCAGCTCGGCTACAGGGAACGATGAAAAACTGTTTTTT.

The chain links TRBV2 to TRBJ2-2; D unclear. Germline CDR1 SNHLY, CDR2 FYNNEI. Trimming removed 2 bases from V and 7 bases from J, with 14 bases in between. The CDR3 contains 15 residues. Here the CDR3 reads CASSERASGIGELFF. CDR3 DNA sequence: TGTGCCAGCAGTGAAAGGGCTAGTGGTATCGGGGAGCTGTTTTTT.

This clone was detected only a few times. The chain uses TRBV4-1 and TRBJ1-1, with TRBD1 identical over 8 bases. V dropped 2 bases and J dropped 6; count of bases not matched to a gene: 11. Per germline, CDR1 MGHRA and CDR2 YSYEKL. CDR3 length: 16 residues. The CDR3 loop is CASSQMTGALVPEAFF. DNA for the CDR3: TGCGCCAGCAGCCAAATGACAGGGGCCCTCGTCCCTGAAGCTTTCTTT.

The CDR3 reads CATSPSRLGKYF. DNA for the CDR3: TGTGCCACCTCCCCCTCGAGGCTAGGGAAGTACTTC. The chain uses TRBV2 and TRBJ2-7; D gene ambiguous. CDR1 is SNHLY, CDR2 FYNNEI, per germline. Trimming stripped 10 bases from V and 11 bases from J, with 21 bases between. The CDR3 extends over 12 amino acids.

V gene TRBV19 combines with J gene TRBJ2-5, with D unresolved. The CDR3 consists of 15 residues. Trimming pared 6 bases from V and 0 bases from J, leaving 14 bases between. Germline loops: CDR1 LNHDA, CDR2 SQIVND (reference sequence). The CDR3 DNA reads as TGTGCCAGTAGCAACCGTGCGTGGGACCAAGAGACCCAGTACTTC. It translates to CASSNRAWDQETQYF.

The chain carries TRBV5-1 and TRBJ2-7; 12 nucleotides agree with TRBD2. With 7 bases clipped from V and 5 bases from J, the junction kept 4 bases outside the gene matches. In germline, CDR1 is SGHRS, CDR2 YFSETQ. The CDR3 covers 13 residues. CDR3 residues: CASRTSGINEQYF. In DNA, the CDR3 is TGCGCCAGCCGGACTAGCGGGATCAACGAGCAGTACTTC.

The V gene is TRBV6-4, the J gene TRBJ2-2; D not resolved. In germline, CDR1 is MRHNA, CDR2 SNTAGT. Trimming cost V 0 bases and J 7 bases, with 9 bases left between them. The CDR3 sequence is 14 residues long. The chain's CDR3 is CASSDSGRGGELFF. The CDR3 DNA sequence: TGTGCCAGCAGTGACTCTGGGCGAGGCGGGGAGCTGTTTTTT.

This clone was seen a single time. The rearrangement uses TRBV18 and TRBJ2-1; D unresolved. Between the trimmed V and J ends, which lost 0 bases and 10 bases, there was a span of 13 bases. Germline V CDR1 and CDR2: KGHSH, LQKENI. This CDR3 is 14 amino acids long. CDR3 sequence reads: CASSPPSDLREQFF. The DNA of the CDR3 is TGTGCCAGCTCACCACCGTCAGACCTACGGGAGCAGTTCTTC.

This chain connects TRBV29-1 to TRBJ2-3; 7 bases match TRBD1. The CDR3 sequence is 13 residues long. CDR1 and CDR2 (germline): SQVTM, ANQGSEA. V was clipped by 3 bases and J by 2 bases; unmatched bases: 2. CDR3: CSVDGQATDTQYF. For the CDR3, the DNA is TGCAGCGTTGATGGACAGGCCACAGATACGCAGTATTTT.

The J gene is TRBJ1-1, the V gene TRBV19, with 8 nucleotides matching TRBD1. V shed 3 bases and J 5 bases; nucleotides not matched to a gene: 2. Germline V lookup: CDR1 LNHDA, CDR2 SQIVND (reference sequence). The CDR3 spans 13 residues. The CDR3 reads CASSMTGETEAFF. The CDR3 DNA sequence: TGTGCCAGTAGTATGACAGGGGAGACTGAAGCTTTCTTT.

The chain uses TRBV11-2 and TRBJ2-7; 10 nucleotides agree with TRBD1. Trimming took 4 bases from V and 2 from J; bases not matched to a gene: 2. The CDR3 runs 14 residues. The V gene's germline CDR1 is SGHAT and CDR2 FQNNGV. The CDR3 nucleotides are TGTGCCAGCAGCTCCGGGACAGGGGCCTACGAGCAGTACTTC. As protein: CASSSGTGAYEQYF.

CDR3 sequence: CASSPSGEDGLWTVRNTEAFF. The CDR3 DNA follows: TGTGCCAGCAGCCCCTCGGGGGAGGACGGACTATGGACAGTTCGGAACACTGAAGCTTTCTTT. V gene TRBV4-2 combines with J gene TRBJ1-1, with a weak D call TRBD1 (6 bases). The germline gives CDR1 LGHNA, CDR2 YNFKEQ. This CDR3 is 21 amino acids long. Deletions cut 4 bases from V and 1 base from J, with 31 bases between.